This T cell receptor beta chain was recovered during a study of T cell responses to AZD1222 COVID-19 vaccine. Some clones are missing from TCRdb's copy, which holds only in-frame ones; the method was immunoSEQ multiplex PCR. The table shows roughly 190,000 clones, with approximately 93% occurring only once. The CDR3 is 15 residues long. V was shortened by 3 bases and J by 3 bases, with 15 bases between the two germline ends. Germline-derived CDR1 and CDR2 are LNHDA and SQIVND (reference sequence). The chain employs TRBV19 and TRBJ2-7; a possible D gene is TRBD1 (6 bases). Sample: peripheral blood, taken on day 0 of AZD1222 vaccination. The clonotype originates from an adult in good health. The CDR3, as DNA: TGTGCCAGTAGTATCGGCAGGGGAGTAAACTACGAGCAGTACTTC. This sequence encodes CASSIGRGVNYEQYF.